The subject of this entry is one T cell receptor (beta chain). Its ends do not fully match the called genes, so a read error is possible. The CDR3 sequence is 14 residues long. Germline V gene lookup returns CDR1 LNHNV and CDR2 YYDKDF (reference sequence). In the original workflow: How many nucleated cells were present was estimated from reference gene primer amplification. Assay: immunoSEQ multiplex PCR; the TCRdb copy retains only in-frame clones and omits some. That table furnishes V, J and clone size, whereas the DNA furnished D and trimming. The sample consists of around 160,000 clones, 75% to 85% of them appearing once. The data were obtained in a study of blood T cell repertoires in COVID-19. Study-level background: Both acute and convalescent COVID-19 samples were obtained from the United States, Italy and Spain. Sources were T cells, B-cell-depleted T cells, or PBMCs; the material itself was cDNA or gDNA.

The J gene is TRBJ2-7, the V gene TRBV15, with 9 bases fitting TRBD1. The sequencing sample was made of peripheral blood. The TCR was taken from a human donor with acute or convalescent COVID-19. The donor label of this sample is uncertain. The chain's CDR3 is CATSREGQGRRQYF. Here the CDR3 DNA reads TGTGCCACCAGCCGAGAGGGACAGGGACGTAGGCAGTACTTC.